The sequence of this T cell receptor beta chain was determined in a study of regulatory T cells in long-lasting Graves disease. Study-wide findings and caveats: Whereas new patients shared about a thousand public clonotypes, persistent patients shared more, at about 2,500.

In the case of this clonotype: No antigen is known for it.

Germline lookup yields CDR1 DFQATT and CDR2 SNEGSKA (reference sequence). The trim removed 1 base at V and 0 bases at J, leaving 3 bases unmatched. This CDR3 is built from 15 residues. Arm-PCR of CDR3 regions and iRepertoire HTBI primers were used to build TCR beta libraries. TCRdb redid the calling of the multiplex PCR reads with MiXCR, one entry per CDR3 protein. The sample gives 350,000 to 550,000 distinct CDR3 sequences, just under 15% of which show up once; about a sixth is in the top ten. Time point given: newly diagnosed GD, antithyroid drugs for less than 3 months. The authors made the TCR library using RNA they extracted from PBMCs. Peripheral blood, at about 10 milliliters, went into EDTA tubes. These same data were also listed under a study on T cells in Graves' hyperthyroidism and ophthalmopathy. That source notes: Ophthalmopathy and stable hyperthyroidism were told apart by a 13 V-J model. The model identified upcoming ophthalmopathy a median approximately six months ahead of onset.

This specimen was peripheral blood mononuclear cells (PBMCs), taken at new diagnosis, from a patient treated with antithyroid drugs. The clonotype was recovered from a woman aged 25 to 39 with Graves disease. V gene TRBV20-1 combines with J gene TRBJ2-1; 7 nucleotides match TRBD2. CDR3 nucleotides: TGCAGTGCTAGAGGGCTAGCGGACTCCTACAATGAGCAGTTCTTC. Amino acids: CSARGLADSYNEQFF.